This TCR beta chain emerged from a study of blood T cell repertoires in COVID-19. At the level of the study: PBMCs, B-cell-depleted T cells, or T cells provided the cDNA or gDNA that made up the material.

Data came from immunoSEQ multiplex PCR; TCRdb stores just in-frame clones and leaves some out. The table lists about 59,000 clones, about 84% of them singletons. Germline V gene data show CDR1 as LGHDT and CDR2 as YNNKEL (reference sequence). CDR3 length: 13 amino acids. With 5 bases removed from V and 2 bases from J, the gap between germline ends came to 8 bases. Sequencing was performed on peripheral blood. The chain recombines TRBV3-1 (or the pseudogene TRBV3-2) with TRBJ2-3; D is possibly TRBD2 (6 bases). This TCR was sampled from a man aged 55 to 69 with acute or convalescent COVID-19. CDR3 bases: TGTGCCAGCAGCTGGGACTCCACAGATACGCAGTATTTT. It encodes CASSWDSTDTQYF.